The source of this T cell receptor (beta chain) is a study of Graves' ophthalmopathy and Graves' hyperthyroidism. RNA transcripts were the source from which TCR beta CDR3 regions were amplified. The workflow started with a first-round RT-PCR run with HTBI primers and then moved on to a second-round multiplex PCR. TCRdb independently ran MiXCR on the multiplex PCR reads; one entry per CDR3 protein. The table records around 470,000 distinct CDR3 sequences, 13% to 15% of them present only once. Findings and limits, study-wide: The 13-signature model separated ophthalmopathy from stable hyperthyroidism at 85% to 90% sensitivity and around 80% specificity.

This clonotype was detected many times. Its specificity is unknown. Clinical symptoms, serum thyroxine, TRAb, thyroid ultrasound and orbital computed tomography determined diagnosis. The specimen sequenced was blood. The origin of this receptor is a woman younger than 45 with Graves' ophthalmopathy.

CDR3 residues: CASSQEGRYTEAFF. The CDR3 DNA reads TGCGCCAGCAGCCAAGAAGGGAGATACACTGAAGCTTTCTTT. V usage is TRBV4-1 and J usage is TRBJ1-1; D gene unclear. CDR1 is MGHRA, CDR2 YSYEKL, per germline. The length of the CDR3 is 14 residues. With 0 bases removed from V and 3 bases from J, the gap between germline ends came to 8 bases.